Described below is a single T cell receptor (beta chain) sequence and its context. This clonotype was counted only a few times. Its antigen remains unidentified. Per-base qualities were not stored, and no clone one base away is much larger. The library was produced with PCR. Sequencing used an Illumina HiSeq 2000. Using fastp trimming at Q25 and MiXCR clonotype assembly, TCRdb reanalyzed the public sequencing data and kept in-frame beta chains. For every CDR3 protein sequence, its rows merge into one entry that carries the most common genes and DNA. In all, the sample holds over 14,000 distinct CDR3 sequences, and roughly 49% of those were seen once. Together, the top ten hold over 15% of the sample. This entry is derived from a study of tumor-infiltrating lymphocytes in oesophageal squamous cell carcinoma (dated by TCRdb to the mid-2010s). V is trimmed back by 5 bases and J by 10 bases, and the junction contains 8 bases that no gene match accounts for. The CDR3 has 16 amino acids, counting the end cysteine and phenylalanine. Only the CDR3 DNA is retained, 48 bases long and in frame from the first base. From the germline V gene, CDR1 is SGHTA and CDR2 is FQGTGA.

The TCR sequence derives from a male donor with esophageal squamous cell carcinoma. Sequencing was carried out using esophageal tumor tissue. The rearranged segments are TRBV7-3 and TRBJ2-4; a stretch of 16 junction bases matches TRBD2. The CDR3 in this case is CASSLGTSGGAGIQYF. Here is the DNA: TGTGCCAGCAGCCTCGGGACTAGCGGGGGGGCAGGGATTCAGTACTTC.